Each of the 15 T cell receptor beta chains below was sequenced from the same sample in a study of T-cell reconstitution after alpha-beta-depleted transplantation in children. The library targeted TCRbeta and was prepared with unique molecular identifiers. TCRdb ran MiXCR on the PCR reads and lists one entry per CDR3 protein. The profile shows about 460,000 distinct CDR3 sequences, around 12% of them singletons. The specimen was PBMCs from the stem cell graft donor, collected from the stem cell graft. Receptor source: a human donor who donated a stem cell graft to a child with combined immunodeficiency.

The chain has TRBV6-5 and TRBJ2-5; TRBD2 aligns across 11 bases. There are 16 residues in the CDR3. From germline, CDR1 is MNHEY and CDR2 SVGAGI. V shed 1 base and J 5 bases; nucleotides not matched to a gene: 6. The chain's CDR3 is CASSYLGLAARETQYF. CDR3 DNA: TGTGCCAGCAGTTACTTGGGACTAGCGGCTCGCGAGACCCAGTACTTC.

In its sample, this clonotype was seen many times. The rearrangement links TRBV7-2 to TRBJ2-1; maybe TRBD2 (6 bases). There are 14 residues in the CDR3. Germline values: CDR1 SGHTA, CDR2 FQGNSA. The ends were cut back, 1 base at V and 9 bases at J, with 13 bases in the middle. The CDR3 DNA reads TGTGCCAGCAGCTTAGTCGCGCTAGCGAGTGAGCAGTTCTTC. It translates to CASSLVALASEQFF.

V is TRBV5-1 and J is TRBJ2-7; the match to TRBD1 covers 8 bases. The CDR3 covers 16 residues. The V segment lost 2 bases and the J segment 0 bases; nucleotides outside the gene matches: 7. Per the germline V gene, CDR1 is SGHRS and CDR2 is YFSETQ. The CDR3 here is CASSLKRDRNSYEQYF. In DNA form, the CDR3 reads TGCGCCAGCAGCTTAAAAAGGGACAGGAACTCCTACGAGCAGTACTTC.

This clonotype showed up just a few times. The chain employs TRBV7-8 and TRBJ1-1, with TRBD1 as a possible D gene (5 bases). Between the trimmed V and J ends, which lost 5 bases and 5 bases, there was a span of 27 bases. Per the germline V gene, CDR1 is SGHVS and CDR2 is FQNEAQ. The CDR3 extends over 18 amino acids. The CDR3 reads CASSANREGRGIRTEAFF. The CDR3 DNA reads TGTGCCAGCAGCGCTAACCGGGAGGGGCGCGGAATACGGACTGAAGCTTTCTTT.

This clonotype was detected many times. The chain joins TRBV12-3 or TRBV12-4 to TRBJ1-5; no definite D call. V was cut by 2 bases and J by 4 bases, with 9 bases left in between. The length of the CDR3 is 14 residues. CDR3 nucleotide sequence: TGTGCCAGCAGTTTAAGTAGAGGTAATCAGCCCCAGCATTTT. Translated, it gives CASSLSRGNQPQHF.

V and J are TRBV5-1 and TRBJ2-3, with D unclear. The CDR3 has 14 residues. The V end lost 5 bases, the J end lost 5 bases, and 15 bases lay between the germline ends. From germline, CDR1 is SGHRS and CDR2 YFSETQ. The CDR3 loop reads CASSLLRSEDTQYF. Written as DNA, the CDR3 is TGCGCCAGCAGTCTACTACGATCCGAAGATACGCAGTATTTT.

The rearrangement joins TRBV20-1 to TRBJ1-1, with D uncertain. Germline loops: CDR1 DFQATT, CDR2 SNEGSKA (reference sequence). Between the trimmed V and J ends, which lost 7 bases and 1 base, there was a span of 10 bases. The CDR3 covers 12 residues. In DNA form, the CDR3 reads TGCAGTGTGAGAGGCGCGAACACTGAAGCTTTCTTT. Protein sequence: CSVRGANTEAFF.

Ten or more counts support this clonotype. The CDR3: CASSLTGQDTQYF. The CDR3 DNA reads TGTGCCAGCAGCCTCACGGGCCAAGATACGCAGTATTTT. The chain recombines TRBV12-3 or TRBV12-4 with TRBJ2-3, with unresolved D. The CDR3 is 13 amino acids. Trimming removed 6 bases at V and 5 bases at J, with 12 bases between.

The chain recombines TRBV7-9 with TRBJ2-5; no clear D. The CDR3 extends over 13 amino acids. The germline V and J ends were trimmed by 0 bases and 7 bases, with 9 bases remaining between them. Looked up from germline, CDR1 is SEHNR and CDR2 is FQNEAQ (reference sequence). CDR3: CASSLAGTGTQYF. The DNA of the CDR3 is TGTGCCAGCAGCTTAGCTGGAACCGGGACCCAGTACTTC.

Of note for this clonotype: A read error may account for a junction end that differs from germline. The CDR3 DNA follows: TGCAGCGTTGAACCTCTAGCGAGCTCCTACAATGAGCAGTTTTTC. This translates into CSVEPLASSYNEQFF. The rearrangement links TRBV29-1 to TRBJ2-1; TRBD2 might be the D (6 bases). The germline gives CDR1 SQVTM, CDR2 ANQGSEA. This CDR3 is 15 amino acids long.

DNA of the CDR3: TGTGCCAGCAGCTCCGGGGGGCCTCAAGAGACCCAGTACTTC. Translation: CASSSGGPQETQYF. The V and J genes are TRBV7-9 and TRBJ2-5; tentatively, D is TRBD2 (7 bases). Trimming stripped 4 bases from V and 2 bases from J, with 11 bases between. Per germline, CDR1 SEHNR and CDR2 FQNEAQ (reference sequence). The CDR3 loop spans 14 amino acids.

The rearrangement links TRBV5-5 to TRBJ2-1; a possible D gene is TRBD1 (6 bases). The CDR3 has 17 residues. Germline V gives CDR1 SGHKS, CDR2 YYEKEE (reference sequence). The germline V and J ends were trimmed by 4 bases and 0 bases, with 17 bases remaining between them. CDR3 region: CASSPYPRGSSYNEQFF. CDR3 sequence (DNA): TGTGCCAGCAGCCCCTACCCCAGGGGAAGCTCCTACAATGAGCAGTTCTTC.

This clonotype appeared many times. The V gene is TRBV30, the J gene TRBJ2-7; no definite D call. There are 11 residues in the CDR3. V was trimmed by 0 bases and J by 3 bases, leaving 3 bases between them. Germline CDR1 is GTSNPN and CDR2 is SVGIG (reference sequence). CDR3 DNA: TGTGCCTGGAGTGTAGGCTACGAGCAGTACTTC. Amino acid sequence: CAWSVGYEQYF.

This clonotype was detected a few times. The chain carries TRBV7-9 and TRBJ2-1; 7 bases agree with TRBD1. This CDR3 has 12 amino acids. Germline V gene sequence: CDR1 SEHNR, CDR2 FQNEAQ (reference sequence). Germline trimming cut 5 bases from V and 8 bases from J; bases unmatched to any gene: 3. The CDR3 DNA is TGTGCCAGCAGCCTGACAGGGCATGAGCAGTTCTTC. Translated: CASSLTGHEQFF.

The genes are TRBV27 and TRBJ2-5; D uncertain. CDR3 length: 15 amino acids. Germline V gene data show CDR1 as MNHEY and CDR2 as SMNVEV (reference sequence). Trimming pared 3 bases from V and 2 bases from J, leaving 13 bases between. CDR3 nucleotide sequence: TGTGCCAGCAGTTTCTTGGGTGGGGATCAAGAGACCCAGTACTTC. Its translation: CASSFLGGDQETQYF.